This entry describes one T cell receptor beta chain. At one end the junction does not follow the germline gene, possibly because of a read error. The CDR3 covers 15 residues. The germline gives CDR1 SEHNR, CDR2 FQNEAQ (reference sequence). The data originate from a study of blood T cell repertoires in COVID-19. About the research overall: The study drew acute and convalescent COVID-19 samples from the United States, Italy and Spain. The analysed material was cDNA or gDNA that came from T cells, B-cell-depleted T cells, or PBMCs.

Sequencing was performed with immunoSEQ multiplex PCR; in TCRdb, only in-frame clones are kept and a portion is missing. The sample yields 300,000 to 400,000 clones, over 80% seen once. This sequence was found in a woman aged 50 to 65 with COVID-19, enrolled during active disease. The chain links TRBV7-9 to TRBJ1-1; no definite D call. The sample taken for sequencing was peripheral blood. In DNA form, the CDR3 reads TGTGCCAGCAGCTTAGATTTTTTCGCAACCACTAAAGCTTTCTTT. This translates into CASSLDFFATTKAFF.